One and the same sample provided the 3 T cell receptor beta chains below, sequenced in a study of T-cell memory formation after mild COVID-19. TCRdb called the 5' RACE reads again in MiXCR, with one record for every CDR3 protein. This table holds fewer than 300,000 distinct CDR3 sequences, roughly 18% found once. Input material: PBMCs or a T cell subset sorted from them (not recorded which). Receptors originate from a man aged 18 to 35 who had mild COVID-19 (a few samples of this study predate the infection). Cell type and time point are not known.

The chain combines TRBV25-1 with TRBJ2-2, with D perhaps matching TRBD1 or TRBD2 (5 bases each). There are 16 residues in the CDR3. The V and J ends lost 4 bases and 6 bases respectively, with 18 bases between them. From germline, CDR1 is MGHDK and CDR2 SYGVNS. The CDR3 DNA sequence: TGTGCCAGCAGTGTACCCGGGGCAGGGAAGGCCGGGGAGCTGTTTTTT. It codes for CASSVPGAGKAGELFF.

This clonotype was counted ten times or more. This chain links TRBV4-1 with TRBJ2-5, with 10 bases that match TRBD2. The CDR3 length is 15 residues. Germline values: CDR1 MGHRA, CDR2 YSYEKL. V dropped 3 bases and J dropped 5; count of bases not matched to a gene: 6. DNA for the CDR3: TGCGCCAGCAGCCATCTAGCGGGGGTTGGGGAGACCCAGTACTTC. This gives the protein CASSHLAGVGETQYF.

This clonotype occurred a few times. The chain links TRBV6-5 to TRBJ2-7; 9 nucleotides line up with TRBD1. Germline V gene lookup returns CDR1 MNHEY and CDR2 SVGAGI. The CDR3 is made up of 14 amino acids. V lost 1 base, J lost 2 bases, and 0 bases stayed unmatched. Here the CDR3 reads CASSYWTGAYEQYF. CDR3 bases: TGTGCCAGCAGTTACTGGACAGGGGCCTACGAGCAGTACTTC.